This T cell receptor (beta chain) was identified during a study of cytomegalovirus exposure and HLA in healthy donors (dated by TCRdb to between 2016 and 2019). Some background on the complete study: An earlier analysis of 587 of the donors reported under 300 Gb of sequence data and 117 million unique TCR beta sequences obtained from 180 million or so T cells. Approximately 300 gigabases of sequencing data and around 90 million unique TCR sequences made up an early release that covered approximately 620 HLA-typed donors. Of the 398 genotyped donors, 75% to 85% were placed in the genetic ancestry cluster associated with self-reported Caucasian donors. The study aimed to test whether signatures of past pathogen exposure could be identified by cataloging public T cell receptors. Using immunosequencing, the study profiled T cell repertoires from roughly 650 subjects and related those repertoires to cytomegalovirus serostatus. In addition to the first cohort of around 670 subjects, a separate validation cohort of approximately 130 different subjects was used. To predict cytomegalovirus infection status, the study combined high-throughput TCR immunosequencing, statistical association of individual TCRs with disease status, and machine learning. A later analysis re-analyzed previously published TCR beta repertoires from roughly 690 donors and added high-resolution HLA genotyping to study TCR occurrence patterns. Rather than drawing on any new phenotypic data, the later analysis identified candidate immune exposures from TCR beta sequences and the way those sequences occurred across donors. To decide whether each TCR beta V gene segment behaved as functional or pseudogenic, an earlier analysis of several hundred of the donors relied on high-throughput TCR beta sequencing. Donor age, sex, ethnicity and CMV serostatus were compiled together with the repertoire data. A later genetic analysis took genome-wide SNP genotypes for about 65% of the 666 donors and used that subset as a discovery cohort. Every discovery cohort repertoire had been produced on one sequencing platform. HLA typing covered class I and class II loci at four-digit resolution. The number of donors typed differed by locus, with about 620-630 for A, B, C, DRB1 and DQB1, over 500 for DQA1, 600 to 610 for DPA1, and some 440 for DPB1. Because of strong linkage in the cohort, four or five DR-DQ haplotypes were treated as single units for association and clustering. On average, around 200,000 unique TCR beta nucleotide sequences were sequenced per donor among 350 to 400 genotyped donors of the cohort, with about 17% of those sequences being non-productive. Study-wide findings and limitations: While some public TCRs were present in many individuals, most TCR sequences turned up only very rarely across donors. Three of the identified cytomegalovirus-associated TCR beta chains were confirmed in vitro to be specific for cytomegalovirus antigens. The cohort was sequenced for TCR beta chains only, and without alpha or paired-chain data the features that could be detected were limited. Some IMGT-functional V segments, including TRBV6-2 and TRBV6-3, could not be distinguished by the 87-base-pair reads and were therefore excluded. In a later analysis, several top co-occurrence clusters were reported to appear linked to parvovirus B19, influenza, CMV and Epstein-Barr virus. A further reported finding was that TCR beta sequences accurately predicted the HLA-A and HLA-B alleles for most subjects in the first cohort. In a later genetic analysis, fewer N-insertions in productive TCRs were reported among donors in an Asian-associated ancestry cluster than the approximately 670-donor mean. Because HLA typing was missing for some donors at each locus, association tests included only the typed subset. Assigning TCR associations to individual alleles was difficult when HLA alleles, especially DR and DQ, strongly co-occurred. The sequencing pipeline was judged likely to have produced a cluster of highly shared sequence variants as a technical artifact. Compared with equally common non-associated chains, HLA-associated TCR beta chains in a later analysis were more clonally expanded and had lower generation probabilities. At a false discovery rate of 0.05, a later analysis linked around 17,000 TCR beta sequences to specific HLA alleles. In an earlier analysis of more than 500 of the donors, most TCR beta V segments appeared in productive rearrangements about 90% or about 30% of the time, broadly matching IMGT annotations. The classifier was reported to diagnose cytomegalovirus status with high specificity and sensitivity in both the original and validation cohorts. The authors suggested that the approach could potentially be generalized to other disease states and immunological phenotypes. A later analysis found that most CMV-associated TCR beta chains appeared HLA-restricted, with HLA associations seemingly driven largely by CMV exposure. Sequencing depth was assumed to be roughly uniform across donors in the presence/absence analyses, though that assumption may not hold. The study listed over 150 TCR beta chains as associated with cytomegalovirus. For the cohort, immune exposure information was limited to CMV serostatus. Because counts were too low, seventeen rarely observed V segments, including chromosome 9 orphons, were left out of the earlier analysis of 500 to 650 of the donors. Linkage disequilibrium might explain the correlated functional status among segregating V segments, but an unknown experimental factor could not be excluded. In a later analysis, the rate of TCR association differed among HLA loci, with DRB1 alleles having the most associated TCRs and HLA-C alleles having the fewest. In a later genetic analysis, a missense DCLRE1C variant was associated with V-gene and J-gene trimming of TCR beta chains, and the association was replicated in an independent cohort.

Library preparation was by the immunoSEQ multiplex PCR assay. A mixture of 60 forward primers for TCR Vbeta segments and 13 reverse primers for TCR Jbeta segments was used in the multiplex PCR. A multiplex PCR assay on genomic DNA amplified the CDR3 region of rearranged TCR beta genes. The amplified TCR beta libraries were sequenced on the Illumina HiSeq System as 87-base-pair reads. Concerning the study's data processing: A later analysis counted 75 million to 100 million unique TCR beta chains across the 650 to 700 repertoires, and about 10 million of these chains were shared by at least two donors. Raw reads were error-corrected and collapsed into unique sequences with a nearest-neighbor algorithm that merged closely related sequences to remove PCR and sequencing errors. To assign V, D and J gene segments, CDR3 sequences were aligned to IMGT reference sequences. For a sequence to be retained, a match of at least six nucleotides was required to both a V gene segment and a J gene segment. Rearrangements were called productive when the CDR3 lacked stop codons and stayed in frame with V and J; all others were non-productive. Following IMGT convention, CDR3 was defined as the stretch from the second conserved V-encoded cysteine to the conserved J-encoded phenylalanine. The earlier analysis of some 540 of the donors excluded any sequence lacking an unambiguous match to a single V gene segment. In an earlier analysis of 587 of the donors, a V segment was called functional when productive rearrangements were above 56.7%, and segregating when the standard deviation between donors exceeded 5%. A statistical classification framework was built for diagnosing cytomegalovirus status from the catalog of TCR beta chain sequences. A later analysis assigned V and J genes by comparing TCR nucleotide sequences with IMGT/GENE-DB human TR gene sequences. Using the TCRdist pipeline, a later analysis assigned CDR3 sequences along with most-parsimonious VDJ recombination scenarios. A later analysis defined each TCR beta chain by its CDR3 amino acid sequence plus V-gene family, and excluded reads lacking a unique V-gene family. To address suspected cross-contamination and a sequencing artifact, a later analysis removed around 600 highly shared, low-generation-probability nucleotide sequences. In a later analysis, a clonal expansion index was calculated for each public chain from normalized within-repertoire ranks of inferred template counts. Generation probabilities in a later analysis came from a VDJ recombination model fitted to out-of-frame rearrangements, and those results were checked against IGoR. Hypergeometric tests were used in a later analysis to score TCR-TCR, TCR-HLA and TCR-CMV co-occurrence, with a repertoire-size bias correction applied to the TCR pairs. To estimate false discovery rates, a later analysis permuted the HLA or CMV assignments 20 times. A later analysis grouped co-occurring TCRs with DBSCAN, adding TCRdist sequence similarity when clustering within HLA-allele-positive subsets. Co-occurrence clustering excluded repertoires with fewer than 30,000 or more than 120,000 public chains, plus five with anomalous nucleotide sharing. This is the immuneACCESS table as TCRdb keeps it, with only in-frame sequences that have V and J called. A part of the clones is gone; compared with another copy, unresolved V genes explain less than half, and the rest is unexplained. V, J and clone size are taken as reported in that table, and D and trimming were inferred from the DNA itself. The sample profile shows 150,000 to 180,000 clones; roughly 80% of them were found once. Roughly 13% of the sample comes from the top ten.

The cohort was made up of several hundred healthy bone marrow donors. All cohort members were sampled while nominally healthy, although unrecorded immune exposures were likely present. The donor was CMV seropositive and was included in the group of 250 to 300 seropositive cohort members. A peripheral blood sample was provided by each donor, and peripheral blood mononuclear cells were used for TCR beta sequencing. Genomic DNA was extracted from the blood cell samples with the Qiagen DNeasy Blood Extraction Kit. This clone was counted between two and nine times. Its antigen is still unknown. No base qualities exist here, and no much larger clone lies one base off it. Relative to germline, V is 4 bases shorter and J is 4 bases shorter, with 22 bases between their ends. From the cysteine up to the phenylalanine, the CDR3 has a length of 17 residues. Only the CDR3 DNA is retained, 51 bases long and in frame from the first base. The germline V gene yields MDHEN for CDR1 and SYDVKM for CDR2.

The chain uses TRBV28 and TRBJ1-1; the D gene is possibly TRBD1, with 6 bases matching. The sample consisted of PBMCs. The TCR originated in a man in his thirties or forties in good health and CMV-seropositive. The CDR3 region reads CASSSPMGGAGGTEAFF. DNA sequence: TGTGCCAGCAGTTCCCCTATGGGGGGCGCGGGGGGCACTGAAGCTTTCTTT.